This T cell receptor (beta chain) came from a study of blood T cell repertoires in COVID-19 (dated by TCRdb to 2018 to 2020). The study in broad terms: Samples from collaborators originated in the United States, Italy and Spain and spanned both the acute and convalescent phases of COVID-19. Samples were obtained from the ongoing ImmuneRACE study (first 160 participants) and from 1,254 subjects provided by 6 global collaborators. The dataset comprised deeply sampled blood TCRbeta repertoires from subjects exposed to, actively infected with, or recovered from COVID-19. Nearly every sample came with metadata listing a de-identified subject ID, COVID-19 status, age in years and sex. A freely available public database, intended as a resource for researchers studying the immune response to SARS-CoV-2, is where the repertoires were released. The material from the prospective study consisted of cDNA or gDNA derived from T cells, B-cell-depleted T cells, or PBMCs. Where available, HLA class I and class II types were obtained from metadata supplied by the sample provider rather than from assay-based typing.

TCRbeta CDR3 regions were amplified from genomic DNA by means of the immunoSEQ Assay, a bias-controlled multiplex PCR. On the authors' methods: Nucleated cell counts per sample were estimated from amplification of reference gene primers within the assay. To quantify the absolute abundance of each unique TCRbeta CDR3 rearrangement, sequence reads were collapsed and filtered. Productive Simpson clonality was computed per sample as the square root of Simpson's diversity index over productive rearrangements. The table was pulled from immuneACCESS by TCRdb, which kept in-frame rearrangements only. Such tables lose some clones; where checked, under half of the loss comes from unresolved V genes, and the rest has no known cause. V and J calls and clone size come straight from that table; D and trimming were deduced from the DNA. This sample is represented by 250,000 to 300,000 clones; approximately 88% of them were singletons. Of the sample, about a tenth is held by the ten largest clones.

At one collaborating source in Seattle, patients were enrolled during active infection and were followed longitudinally through the course of disease. Collaborating institutions collected whole blood in K2EDTA tubes following their own protocols. For TCRbeta analysis, collaborators shipped samples as frozen whole blood, isolated PBMCs, or DNA extracted from either of those sample types. The table lists this clone with a few counts. Its binding antigen is unknown. No base qualities exist here, and no much larger clone lies one base off it. According to the germline V gene, CDR1 reads SGHRS and CDR2 reads YFSETQ. From V the trimming removes 4 bases and from J it removes 5 bases, while the gene matches leave 7 bases of the junction unaccounted for. The CDR3 runs 14 amino acids, cysteine and phenylalanine included. The retained sequence is limited to the CDR3, 42 bases, with the frame set at the first base.

What the authors observed across the whole study: The quantity of clinical and demographic metadata differed by source and by participant and was supplied without curation.

Recombination joined TRBV5-1 with TRBJ2-7; 9 nucleotides in the junction match TRBD2. The sequenced sample consisted of peripheral blood. This sequence originates from a woman in her sixties or seventies with COVID-19, enrolled during active disease. CDR3 reads: CASSPGTSYHEQYF. The bases are TGCGCCAGCAGCCCCGGGACTAGCTACCACGAGCAGTACTTC.